The 21 T cell receptor beta chains listed next were all sequenced from one sample in a study of shared clonotypes between healthy human individuals. Data came from immunoSEQ multiplex PCR; TCRdb stores just in-frame clones and leaves some out. Here the sample spans hundreds of thousands of clones, roughly 77% being singletons. The sample consisted of PBMCs. These TCRs come from a woman between 35 and 50 years old in good health. Some clones in this sample may be carry-over from other donors' samples.

The chain employs TRBV28 and TRBJ2-3; 7 bases align to TRBD1. This CDR3 is built from 16 residues. Germline-derived CDR1 and CDR2 are MDHEN and SYDVKM. The V and J ends lost 7 bases and 0 bases, in that order; junction bases with no gene match: 10. The DNA of the CDR3 is TGTGCCAGCACCTCTCTCCCGGACAGGAGCACAGATACGCAGTATTTT. It codes for CASTSLPDRSTDTQYF.

This chain uses TRBV7-2 with TRBJ2-1, with 9 positions matching TRBD2. Germline values: CDR1 SGHTA, CDR2 FQGNSA. The CDR3 is 16 residues long. Germline trimming cut 1 base from V and 6 bases from J; bases unmatched to any gene: 7. In DNA form, the CDR3 reads TGTGCCAGCAGCTTAGGGAAGACTAGCGGAGGCAATGAGCAGTTCTTC. Encoded protein: CASSLGKTSGGNEQFF.

The chain employs TRBV6-1 and TRBJ2-2; 11 positions agree with TRBD1. This CDR3 is 17 amino acids long. V was pared by 2 bases and J by 5 bases, with 7 bases of the junction left unmatched. Looked up from germline, CDR1 is MNHNS and CDR2 is SASEGT. CDR3 bases: TGTGCCAGCAGTGAACTGTTTGGGGACAGGGGGACCGGGGAGCTGTTTTTT. This encodes CASSELFGDRGTGELFF.

The chain joins TRBV18 to TRBJ2-2; no clear D. The V gene lost 2 bases and the J gene lost 5 bases, with 6 bases spanning the gap. This CDR3 spans 13 amino acids. CDR1 and CDR2 (germline): KGHSH, LQKENI. The CDR3 spells CASSPGITGELFF. CDR3 nucleotide sequence: TGTGCCAGCTCACCAGGGATTACCGGGGAGCTGTTTTTT.

J is TRBJ2-1 and V is TRBV10-3; 10 positions match TRBD2. V shed 1 base and J 3 bases; nucleotides not matched to a gene: 3. The CDR3 has 16 residues. The germline V gene encodes CDR1 ENHRY and CDR2 SYGVKD. The CDR3 DNA reads TGTGCCATCAGTGAGTTGGCTAGCGGGGGCTACAATGAGCAGTTCTTC. Amino acid sequence: CAISELASGGYNEQFF.

This chain links TRBV2 with TRBJ1-5, with D possibly matching TRBD1 (5 bases). The germline V and J ends were trimmed by 8 bases and 4 bases, with 12 bases remaining between them. Per germline, CDR1 SNHLY and CDR2 FYNNEI. CDR3 length: 13 amino acids. The CDR3 DNA sequence: TGTGCCAGCCTTCAGGGAGGGAATCAGCCCCAGCATTTT. Protein: CASLQGGNQPQHF.

The chain employs TRBV28 and TRBJ1-6; D unclear. The CDR3 covers 12 residues. From germline, CDR1 is MDHEN and CDR2 SYDVKM. Trimming left V 10 bases short and J 7 bases short, with 11 bases between. The CDR3 nucleotides are TGTGCCACCACGATGTCGAATTCACCCCTCCACTTT. The encoded protein is CATTMSNSPLHF.

This chain uses TRBV7-6 with TRBJ2-1; D unclear. The V end lost 1 base, the J end lost 0 bases, and 10 bases lay between the germline ends. Looked up from germline, CDR1 is SGHVS and CDR2 is FNYEAQ. This CDR3 contains 16 residues. Here the CDR3 DNA reads TGTGCCAGCAGCTTAGAGGCCTGGTCCTCCTACAATGAGCAGTTCTTC. This encodes CASSLEAWSSYNEQFF.

The chain joins TRBV18 to TRBJ2-7, with D perhaps TRBD1 (6 bases). The germline V gene encodes CDR1 KGHSH and CDR2 LQKENI. The CDR3 runs 14 residues. The V and J ends lost 6 bases and 5 bases respectively, with 17 bases between them. The CDR3 DNA follows: TGTGCCAGCTCCGGGCAGGGGATAGGGGACGAGCAGTACTTC. Protein: CASSGQGIGDEQYF.

The V call is TRBV27, the J call TRBJ2-2; the D gene is possibly TRBD1 (6 bases). CDR3 length equals 14 residues. Germline V gives CDR1 MNHEY, CDR2 SMNVEV (reference sequence). V gave up 2 bases and J gave up 7 bases, with 11 bases separating them. The CDR3 DNA reads TGTGCCAGCAGTTTAAACAGGGTTATCGGGGAGCTGTTTTTT. Its protein product is CASSLNRVIGELFF.

This chain connects TRBV15 to TRBJ2-7, with D unresolved. Trimming removed 0 bases from V and 3 bases from J, with 6 bases in between. The CDR3 extends over 13 amino acids. Germline CDR1 and CDR2: LNHNV and YYDKDF (reference sequence). This CDR3 is CATSRDTNYEQYF. The DNA of the CDR3 is TGTGCCACCAGCAGAGATACTAACTACGAGCAGTACTTC.

The rearrangement links TRBV7-2 to TRBJ2-1, with D possibly being TRBD1 (6 bases). There are 14 residues in the CDR3. Germline assignment: CDR1 SGHTA and CDR2 FQGNSA. V lost 7 bases, J lost 3 bases, and 13 bases lay in between. The CDR3 nucleotides read TGTGCCAGCAACTCGGCAGGGGTCTACAATGAGCAGTTCTTC. It encodes CASNSAGVYNEQFF.

The genes are TRBV7-2 and TRBJ2-5; 7 bases match TRBD2. This CDR3 has 13 residues. The ends lost 4 bases at V and 6 bases at J; junction bases unmatched: 5. Germline CDR1 SGHTA, CDR2 FQGNSA. The CDR3 region is CASSSSGLKTQYF. CDR3 bases: TGTGCCAGCAGCTCCTCGGGACTAAAGACCCAGTACTTC.

The chain joins TRBV11-2 to TRBJ1-1; 7 bases agree with TRBD1. The V gene end was trimmed by 1 base and the J gene end by 10 bases; junction bases not matched to a gene: 6. The germline V gene has CDR1 SGHAT and CDR2 FQNNGV. The CDR3 loop spans 13 amino acids. In nucleotides, the CDR3 is TGTGCCAGCAGCTTAGGAACAGGGGTGGTAGCTTTCTTT. It translates to CASSLGTGVVAFF. Drawing the rest from reference TRBV11-2 and TRBJ1-1, the complete variable domain is EAGVAQSPRYKIIEKRQSVAFWCNPISGHATLYWYQQILGQGPKLLIQFQNNGVVDDSQLPKDRFSAERLKGVDSTLKIQPAKLEDSAVYLCASSLGTGVVAFFGQGTRLTVV.

DNA of the CDR3: TGTGCCAGCAGCGTGCCCACTAGCGGGACCGAGCAGTTCTTC. Its translation is CASSVPTSGTEQFF. The J gene is TRBJ2-1, the V gene TRBV9; TRBD2 matches at 10 bases. Germline V CDR1 and CDR2: SGDLS, YYNGEE. Trimming removed 2 bases from V and 10 bases from J; junction bases left unmatched: 6. This CDR3 is 14 amino acids long.

V gene TRBV10-2 combines with J gene TRBJ2-7, with 9 positions matching TRBD2. The CDR3 contains 16 residues. Germline V gene sequence: CDR1 WSHSY, CDR2 SAAADI. J gave up 0 bases and V 4 bases, and 7 bases lay outside the gene matches. The CDR3 loop is CASSAQRREGSYEQYF. The CDR3 DNA sequence: TGCGCCAGCAGTGCCCAAAGGCGGGAGGGCTCCTACGAGCAGTACTTC.

The chain is built from TRBV15 and TRBJ1-4; D might be TRBD1 (6 bases). Germline CDR1 LNHNV, CDR2 YYDKDF (reference sequence). The CDR3 runs 16 residues. Trimming took 3 bases from V and 3 from J, leaving 14 bases between them. The CDR3 DNA reads TGTGCCACCAGCAGCGGATGGACAGATGCTAATGAAAAACTGTTTTTT. Protein: CATSSGWTDANEKLFF.

This clone was seen a few times. This chain uses TRBV11-1 with TRBJ1-1; D is possibly TRBD1 (6 bases). CDR3 length: 13 residues. Germline assignment: CDR1 SGHAT and CDR2 FQDESV (reference sequence). Trimming cost V 5 bases and J 5 bases, with 12 bases left between them. DNA for the CDR3: TGTGCCAGCAGCCCCCGAGGGGGAACTGAAGCTTTCTTT. Translating it yields CASSPRGGTEAFF.

This clone has at least ten counts. The rearrangement uses TRBV9 and TRBJ2-1; the D is unclear. This CDR3 is 15 amino acids long. With 0 bases removed from V and 5 bases from J, the gap between germline ends came to 12 bases. Germline V gene sequence: CDR1 SGDLS, CDR2 YYNGEE. CDR3 residues: CASSVGPGPDNEQFF. As DNA, the CDR3 is TGTGCCAGCAGCGTAGGGCCTGGGCCAGACAATGAGCAGTTCTTC.

This clone has just one count. The chain couples TRBV19 to TRBJ2-3; 10 bases line up with TRBD1. The germline CDR1 and CDR2 sequences are LNHDA and SQIVND (reference sequence). With V trimmed by 10 bases and J by 2 bases, 6 bases remained unmatched. The CDR3 length is 14 residues. As DNA, the CDR3 is TGTGCCACCTGGGACAGGGGAAACACAGATACGCAGTATTTT. This translates into CATWDRGNTDTQYF.

This clone was observed at least ten times. The chain links TRBV28 to TRBJ1-1; D perhaps matches TRBD1 (6 bases). Germline CDR1 is MDHEN and CDR2 is SYDVKM. Deletions cut 7 bases from V and 5 bases from J, with 20 bases between. The CDR3 is 15 residues long. Here the CDR3 DNA reads TGTGCCAGCAATACCCCGTTCCAGGGGCGTACTGAAGCTTTCTTT. This sequence encodes CASNTPFQGRTEAFF.